This T cell receptor (beta chain) was obtained from a study of response to subunit inactivated influenza vaccine. TCRdb passed the RT-PCR reads through MiXCR, listing each CDR3 protein once. Among about half a million distinct CDR3 sequences listed, 9.5% to 13% were seen once. General observations from the study: Each seasonal flu vaccination may recruit only limited new T cells, authors suggested.

There are many counts of this clonotype. As yet, its antigen is unknown. The source material was PBMCs from blood, sampled 45 days after vaccination. The receptor was derived from a man over 45 who received an inactivated influenza vaccine.

The CDR3 nucleotides read TGTGCCAGCAGTCGACCGGGACTAGCGGGAAACAATGAGCAGTTCTTC. Translation gives CASSRPGLAGNNEQFF. V usage is TRBV12-3 or TRBV12-4 and J usage is TRBJ2-1; 13 bases are a match to TRBD2. V was clipped by 5 bases and J by 5 bases; unmatched bases: 6. This CDR3 contains 16 residues.